The rows below give T cell receptor beta chains drawn from one sample of a study of blood T cell repertoires in COVID-19. Libraries were prepared by immunoSEQ multiplex PCR; TCRdb keeps only in-frame clonotypes and omits some of them. The repertoire holds 150,000 to 180,000 clones, with about 90% as singletons. Specimen: peripheral blood. These receptors came from a man between 45 and 60 years old with acute or convalescent COVID-19. The CDR3 runs from the conserved cysteine through the conserved F or W. D genes are given only for firm matches. Size is stated for part of the rows, as once, few or many counts, or as a class when the clone is expanded.

j_gene: TRBJ1-5
d_gene: .
v_gene: TRBV27
abundance: .
CDR3aa: CASSPISRRTSNQPQHF
CDR3nt: TGTGCCAGCAGTCCGATCTCCCGTAGGACAAGCAATCAGCCCCAGCATTTT

j_gene: TRBJ1-6
d_gene: .
v_gene: TRBV19
abundance: .
CDR3aa: CASKDSPNSPLHF
CDR3nt: TGTGCCAGTAAGGACAGCCCGAATTCACCCCTCCACTTT

j_gene: TRBJ2-1
d_gene: TRBD2
v_gene: TRBV5-1
abundance: .
CDR3aa: CASKVAGNYNEQFF
CDR3nt: TGCGCCAGCAAAGTAGCGGGAAATTACAATGAGCAGTTCTTC

j_gene: TRBJ1-2
d_gene: TRBD1
v_gene: TRBV5-4
abundance: few
CDR3aa: CASSLGQGSYGYTF
CDR3nt: TGTGCCAGCAGCTTGGGACAGGGAAGCTATGGCTACACCTTC

j_gene: TRBJ1-4
d_gene: TRBD1
v_gene: TRBV27
abundance: .
CDR3aa: CASTPGGGATNEKLFF
CDR3nt: TGTGCCAGCACCCCAGGGGGCGGTGCAACTAATGAAAAACTGTTTTTT

j_gene: TRBJ2-7
d_gene: .
v_gene: TRBV11-2
abundance: .
CDR3aa: CASSPPEDWAYEQYF
CDR3nt: TGTGCCAGCAGCCCCCCCGAGGACTGGGCCTACGAGCAGTACTTC

j_gene: TRBJ1-2
d_gene: .
v_gene: TRBV7-3
abundance: .
CDR3aa: CASSPDSNYGYTF
CDR3nt: TGTGCCAGCAGCCCAGACAGTAACTATGGCTACACCTTC

j_gene: TRBJ2-5
d_gene: .
v_gene: TRBV18
abundance: .
CDR3aa: CASSPLQTGTETQYF
CDR3nt: TGTGCCAGCTCACCACTCCAGACAGGTACCGAGACCCAGTACTTC

j_gene: TRBJ2-1
d_gene: TRBD2
v_gene: TRBV7-6
abundance: once
CDR3aa: CASSVGLAGYNEQFF
CDR3nt: TGTGCCAGCAGCGTGGGGCTAGCGGGGTACAATGAGCAGTTCTTC

j_gene: TRBJ1-1
d_gene: .
v_gene: TRBV7-2
abundance: .
CDR3aa: CASSLIARTGTEAFF
CDR3nt: TGTGCCAGCAGCTTAATAGCCCGAACGGGGACTGAAGCTTTCTTT

j_gene: TRBJ2-2
d_gene: .
v_gene: TRBV10-2
abundance: once
CDR3aa: CASRDFKNTGELFF
CDR3nt: TGCGCCAGCAGAGACTTCAAGAACACCGGGGAGCTGTTTTTT

j_gene: TRBJ2-1
d_gene: .
v_gene: TRBV20-1
abundance: .
CDR3aa: CSARRGDEQFF
CDR3nt: TGCAGTGCTAGACGGGGAGATGAGCAGTTCTTC

j_gene: TRBJ1-2
d_gene: .
v_gene: TRBV7-2
abundance: once
CDR3aa: CASSPGLYSNYGYTF
CDR3nt: TGTGCCAGCAGCCCCGGTCTCTACTCTAACTATGGCTACACCTTC

j_gene: TRBJ1-2
d_gene: .
v_gene: TRBV27
abundance: .
CDR3aa: CASSLSAGKVNYGYTF
CDR3nt: TGTGCCAGCAGTTTATCGGCGGGGAAAGTCAACTATGGCTACACCTTC

j_gene: TRBJ2-1
d_gene: .
v_gene: TRBV2
abundance: .
CDR3aa: CASSEEESRLRSSYNEQFF
CDR3nt: TGTGCCAGCAGTGAGGAAGAATCCCGACTAAGGAGCTCCTACAATGAGCAGTTCTTC

j_gene: TRBJ1-5
d_gene: .
v_gene: TRBV5-8
abundance: .
CDR3aa: CASSLGQGTQPQHF
CDR3nt: TGTGCCAGCAGCTTGGGGCAGGGGACTCAGCCCCAGCATTTT

j_gene: TRBJ1-2
d_gene: .
v_gene: TRBV5-1
abundance: .
CDR3aa: CASSSRQDRSSYTF
CDR3nt: TGCGCCAGCAGCTCTAGACAGGACCGCTCCAGCTACACCTTC

j_gene: TRBJ2-2
d_gene: TRBD1
v_gene: TRBV7-9
abundance: once
CDR3aa: CASSLAVQTGWTGELFF
CDR3nt: TGTGCCAGCAGCTTAGCGGTTCAGACAGGGTGGACCGGGGAGCTGTTTTTT

j_gene: TRBJ2-3
d_gene: .
v_gene: TRBV28
abundance: .
CDR3aa: CASRTATDTQYF
CDR3nt: TGTGCCAGCCGGACAGCCACAGATACGCAGTATTTT

j_gene: TRBJ1-3
d_gene: TRBD1
v_gene: TRBV11-2
abundance: .
CDR3aa: CAGGTGSKNTIYF
CDR3nt: TGTGCTGGTGGGACAGGGTCAAAAAACACCATATATTTT

j_gene: TRBJ2-7
d_gene: TRBD2
v_gene: TRBV27
abundance: .
CDR3aa: CASSKLAARDEQYF
CDR3nt: TGTGCCAGCAGTAAACTAGCGGCCAGGGACGAGCAGTACTTC

j_gene: TRBJ2-3
d_gene: TRBD1
v_gene: TRBV6-5
abundance: .
CDR3aa: CASSDTGGTDTQYF
CDR3nt: TGTGCCAGCAGCGATACAGGGGGCACAGATACGCAGTATTTT

j_gene: TRBJ1-2
d_gene: .
v_gene: TRBV7-2
abundance: .
CDR3aa: CASSLSGGYTF
CDR3nt: TGTGCCAGCAGCCTATCAGGCGGCTACACCTTC

j_gene: TRBJ1-5
d_gene: .
v_gene: TRBV20-1
abundance: .
CDR3aa: CSASSGHLEVNQPQHF
CDR3nt: TGCAGTGCTAGTAGTGGACACTTAGAGGTGAATCAGCCCCAGCATTTT

j_gene: TRBJ1-4
d_gene: .
v_gene: TRBV18
abundance: .
CDR3aa: CASSLQRGGNEKLFF
CDR3nt: TGTGCCAGCTCACTCCAACGGGGAGGTAATGAAAAACTGTTTTTT

j_gene: TRBJ2-7
d_gene: TRBD2
v_gene: TRBV7-2
abundance: .
CDR3aa: CASSPRGLAGAEQYF
CDR3nt: TGTGCCAGCAGCCCAAGGGGCCTAGCGGGAGCCGAGCAGTACTTC

j_gene: TRBJ1-6
d_gene: .
v_gene: TRBV2
abundance: .
CDR3aa: CASSEARLNSPLHF
CDR3nt: TGTGCCAGCAGTGAGGCCAGGTTGAATTCACCCCTCCACTTT

j_gene: TRBJ2-1
d_gene: .
v_gene: TRBV7-9
abundance: .
CDR3aa: CASSLSGWNEQFF
CDR3nt: TGTGCCAGCAGCTTATCAGGGTGGAATGAGCAGTTCTTC

j_gene: TRBJ1-2
d_gene: TRBD1
v_gene: TRBV30
abundance: .
CDR3aa: CAWGQGYSGYTF
CDR3nt: TGTGCCTGGGGACAGGGGTATAGTGGCTACACCTTC

j_gene: TRBJ2-3
d_gene: .
v_gene: TRBV5-1
abundance: once
CDR3aa: CASSLGQTYTDTQYF
CDR3nt: TGCGCCAGCAGCTTGGGACAGACTTACACAGATACGCAGTATTTT

j_gene: TRBJ1-1
d_gene: .
v_gene: TRBV3-1/TRBV3-2
abundance: .
CDR3aa: CASRQGGVNTEAFF
CDR3nt: TGTGCCAGCAGACAGGGAGGGGTGAACACTGAAGCTTTCTTT

j_gene: TRBJ1-2
d_gene: .
v_gene: TRBV24-1
abundance: .
CDR3aa: CATSDVQGYGYTF
CDR3nt: TGTGCCACCAGTGATGTTCAGGGATACGGCTACACCTTC

j_gene: TRBJ1-6
d_gene: TRBD1
v_gene: TRBV9
abundance: .
CDR3aa: CASGKQGAGYNSPLHF
CDR3nt: TGTGCCAGCGGCAAACAGGGGGCCGGCTATAATTCACCCCTCCACTTT

j_gene: TRBJ1-2
d_gene: TRBD1
v_gene: TRBV30
abundance: .
CDR3aa: CAWKPPRTGTAGYTF
CDR3nt: TGTGCCTGGAAGCCGCCAAGAACCGGGACAGCTGGCTACACCTTC

j_gene: TRBJ2-7
d_gene: .
v_gene: TRBV28
abundance: .
CDR3aa: CASRIQGSYEQYF
CDR3nt: TGTGCCAGTAGGATACAGGGATCCTACGAGCAGTACTTC

j_gene: TRBJ2-7
d_gene: .
v_gene: TRBV9
abundance: .
CDR3aa: CASGDGRLEQYF
CDR3nt: TGTGCCAGCGGGGACGGGAGACTTGAGCAGTACTTC

j_gene: TRBJ2-3
d_gene: TRBD2
v_gene: TRBV24-1
abundance: .
CDR3aa: CATSDSHPGGSTDTQYF
CDR3nt: TGTGCCACCAGTGATTCCCATCCGGGGGGGAGCACAGATACGCAGTATTTT

j_gene: TRBJ2-1
d_gene: TRBD1
v_gene: TRBV2
abundance: .
CDR3aa: CASSQQGSSYNEQFF
CDR3nt: TGTGCCAGCAGTCAACAGGGGAGCTCCTACAATGAGCAGTTCTTC

j_gene: TRBJ2-2
d_gene: TRBD2
v_gene: TRBV2
abundance: .
CDR3aa: CASSRTSAGRSGELFF
CDR3nt: TGTGCCAGCAGTCGAACTAGCGCGGGGAGGTCCGGGGAGCTGTTTTTT

j_gene: TRBJ2-3
d_gene: .
v_gene: TRBV19
abundance: .
CDR3aa: CASMGGQTHRSSTDTQYF
CDR3nt: TGTGCCAGTATGGGTGGACAGACGCATAGATCTAGCACAGATACGCAGTATTTT

j_gene: TRBJ1-2
d_gene: TRBD1
v_gene: TRBV6-5
abundance: .
CDR3aa: CASRPGTGYGYTF
CDR3nt: TGTGCCAGCAGGCCCGGGACAGGTTATGGCTACACCTTC

j_gene: TRBJ1-6
d_gene: TRBD1
v_gene: TRBV6-1
abundance: .
CDR3aa: CASSVPTGFYNSPLHF
CDR3nt: TGTGCCAGCAGTGTCCCGACAGGGTTTTATAATTCACCCCTCCACTTT

j_gene: TRBJ2-1
d_gene: TRBD2
v_gene: TRBV7-3
abundance: .
CDR3aa: CASSSGSYNEQFF
CDR3nt: TGTGCCAGCAGTAGCGGGAGTTACAATGAGCAGTTCTTC

j_gene: TRBJ1-3
d_gene: .
v_gene: TRBV19
abundance: .
CDR3aa: CASSIGWETPGNTIYF
CDR3nt: TGTGCCAGTAGTATAGGATGGGAGACGCCTGGAAACACCATATATTTT

j_gene: TRBJ1-2
d_gene: TRBD1
v_gene: TRBV6-2/TRBV6-3
abundance: .
CDR3aa: CASSYSTGDGYTF
CDR3nt: TGTGCCAGCAGTTACTCGACAGGGGATGGCTACACCTTC

j_gene: TRBJ1-6
d_gene: TRBD1
v_gene: TRBV4-2
abundance: .
CDR3aa: CASSPSGGDNSPLHF
CDR3nt: TGTGCCAGCAGCCCCTCAGGGGGCGATAATTCACCCCTCCACTTT

j_gene: TRBJ2-3
d_gene: TRBD1
v_gene: TRBV14
abundance: .
CDR3aa: CASSRGQGVLTNTQYF
CDR3nt: TGTGCCAGCAGCCGCGGACAGGGGGTGCTCACGAATACGCAGTATTTT

j_gene: TRBJ1-6
d_gene: .
v_gene: TRBV5-5
abundance: .
CDR3aa: CASGQGLSPLHF
CDR3nt: TGTGCCAGCGGGCAGGGACTATCACCCCTCCACTTT

j_gene: TRBJ1-1
d_gene: .
v_gene: TRBV5-8
abundance: .
CDR3aa: CASSFWRGPSVNTEAFF
CDR3nt: TGTGCCAGCAGCTTCTGGAGAGGGCCCTCCGTGAACACTGAAGCTTTCTTT

j_gene: TRBJ2-1
d_gene: TRBD2
v_gene: TRBV7-3
abundance: .
CDR3aa: CASSLGLAEYNEQFF
CDR3nt: TGTGCCAGCAGCCTCGGACTAGCGGAGTACAATGAGCAGTTCTTC

j_gene: TRBJ1-2
d_gene: .
v_gene: TRBV4-2
abundance: .
CDR3aa: CASSQLAVPNYGYTF
CDR3nt: TGTGCCAGCAGCCAATTGGCAGTCCCTAACTATGGCTACACCTTC

j_gene: TRBJ1-1
d_gene: .
v_gene: TRBV15
abundance: .
CDR3aa: CATSRDLGRGDTEAFF
CDR3nt: TGTGCCACCAGCAGAGATTTGGGCAGGGGTGACACTGAAGCTTTCTTT